The 16 T cell receptor beta chains presented below share a single source sample, sequenced in a study of response to subunit inactivated influenza vaccine. TCRdb called the RT-PCR reads again in MiXCR, with one record for every CDR3 protein. The table includes around 570,000 distinct CDR3 sequences, about 8% detected once. Sample: PBMCs from blood, taken around 25 months after vaccination. The receptors come from a man between 45 and 75 years old who received an inactivated influenza vaccine.

The CDR3 spells CASSTRTSGSLDEQFF. The CDR3 DNA reads TGTGCCAGCAGTACACGGACTAGCGGGAGTCTCGATGAGCAGTTCTTC. The chain joins TRBV12-3 or TRBV12-4 to TRBJ2-1, with TRBD2 matching over 13 bases. The CDR3 covers 16 residues. V was pared by 5 bases and J by 8 bases, with 9 bases of the junction left unmatched.

CDR3 amino acids: CASSFRVSGELFF. As DNA, the CDR3 is TGTGCCAGCAGTTTTCGGGTTTCCGGGGAGCTGTTTTTT. The V gene is TRBV12-3 or TRBV12-4, the J gene TRBJ2-2; D not certain. The V gene lost 3 bases and the J gene lost 6 bases, with 8 bases spanning the gap. The CDR3 covers 13 residues.

This clonotype was counted between two and nine times. The chain joins TRBV4-3 to TRBJ2-2; 8 nucleotides align to TRBD1. The germline V gene encodes CDR1 LGHNA and CDR2 YSLEER. The CDR3 runs to 17 residues. V lost 4 bases and J lost 5; bases outside the gene matches: 12. The DNA of the CDR3 is TGCGCCAGCAGCCGAGGGGGCCAGGGGGCGCTTACCGGGGAGCTGTTTTTT. Translating gives CASSRGGQGALTGELFF.

V and J are TRBV7-9 and TRBJ2-5; the D is unclear. Germline V CDR1 and CDR2: SEHNR, FQNEAQ (reference sequence). Trimming stripped 5 bases from V and 5 bases from J, with 18 bases between. CDR3 length equals 15 residues. In DNA form, the CDR3 reads TGTGCCAGCAGCCCGCGTTCGGAGATGGGGGAGACCCAGTACTTC. Its protein product is CASSPRSEMGETQYF. The full variable domain, its missing parts supplied by reference TRBV7-9 and TRBJ2-5, is DTGVSQNPRHKITKRGQNVTFRCDPISEHNRLYWYRQTLGQGPEFLTYFQNEAQLEKSRLLSDRFSAERPKGSFSTLEIQRTEQGDSAMYLCASSPRSEMGETQYFGPGTRLLVL.

The table lists this clonotype with a few counts. The chain combines TRBV7-9 with TRBJ2-5, with D possibly matching TRBD1 (6 bases). Trimming stripped 5 bases from V and 2 bases from J, with 15 bases between. The CDR3 loop spans 15 amino acids. Looked up from germline, CDR1 is SEHNR and CDR2 is FQNEAQ (reference sequence). The CDR3 DNA follows: TGTGCCAGCAGCATCTGGACAGCAGCACAAGAGACCCAGTACTTC. Translation gives CASSIWTAAQETQYF. Based on the CDR3 plus reference TRBV7-9 and TRBJ2-5, the full variable domain is DTGVSQNPRHKITKRGQNVTFRCDPISEHNRLYWYRQTLGQGPEFLTYFQNEAQLEKSRLLSDRFSAERPKGSFSTLEIQRTEQGDSAMYLCASSIWTAAQETQYFGPGTRLLVL.

There are a few counts of this clonotype. This rearrangement joins TRBV28 to TRBJ2-1, with unresolved D. CDR1 and CDR2 from the germline V gene are MDHEN and SYDVKM. The CDR3 covers 14 residues. With 6 bases removed from V and 7 bases from J, the gap between germline ends came to 16 bases. CDR3 nucleotides: TGTGCCAGCAGCCCCATTAGGTCCCGTAATGAGCAGTTCTTC. Its protein is CASSPIRSRNEQFF.

This clonotype was picked up a small number of times. The chain is built from TRBV14 and TRBJ2-1; D unresolved. V dropped 2 bases and J dropped 5 bases, with 10 bases sitting between them. Germline values: CDR1 SGHDN, CDR2 FVKESK. The CDR3 loop spans 14 amino acids. CDR3 in amino acids: CASSQFHSNNEQFF. As DNA, the CDR3 is TGTGCCAGCAGCCAATTCCACTCGAACAATGAGCAGTTCTTC.

J is TRBJ2-3 and V is TRBV6-1; D is perhaps TRBD2 (5 bases). The CDR3 has 15 amino acids. The V gene's germline CDR1 is MNHNS and CDR2 SASEGT. V was cut by 7 bases and J by 3 bases, with 17 bases left in between. CDR3: CASTPYRTPTDTQYF. CDR3 sequence (DNA): TGTGCCAGCACCCCCTATCGGACTCCTACAGATACGCAGTATTTT.

The chain has TRBV20-1 and TRBJ2-1; tentatively, D is TRBD2 (5 bases). Germline V gene data show CDR1 as DFQATT and CDR2 as SNEGSKA (reference sequence). The CDR3 has 17 amino acids. V shed 0 bases and J shed 1 base, with 16 bases lying between them. In DNA, the CDR3 is TGCAGTGCTAGAGATGCAGGAGCGGCAGTGTCCTACAATGAGCAGTTCTTC. It specifies CSARDAGAAVSYNEQFF.

This clonotype was found a few times. The chain couples TRBV20-1 to TRBJ1-5; D is perhaps TRBD1 (6 bases). Germline V gene data show CDR1 as DFQATT and CDR2 as SNEGSKA (reference sequence). V lost 3 bases and J lost 5, with 17 bases in between. CDR3 length equals 15 residues. DNA for the CDR3: TGCAGTGCTAGTGTAGGACAGTTGGTACATCAGCCCCAGCATTTT. Protein sequence: CSASVGQLVHQPQHF.

This clonotype has a count of ten or more. The CDR3 DNA sequence: TGTGCCAGCAGCTTTGCCCGGGACAGAAAAAACATTCAGTACTTC. This gives the protein CASSFARDRKNIQYF. The rearrangement uses TRBV7-8 and TRBJ2-4; 7 bases fit TRBD1. V dropped 3 bases and J dropped 4; count of bases not matched to a gene: 6. This CDR3 contains 15 residues. Germline V gene lookup returns CDR1 SGHVS and CDR2 FQNEAQ.

The rearrangement joins TRBV6-1 to TRBJ1-2; D is possibly TRBD1 (6 bases). The CDR3 extends over 13 amino acids. CDR1 is MNHNS and CDR2 is SASEGT in the germline V gene. The V end lost 2 bases, the J end lost 5 bases, and 9 bases lay between the germline ends. CDR3 region: CASSEQGIYGYTF. DNA for the CDR3: TGTGCCAGCAGTGAACAGGGGATTTATGGCTACACCTTC.

This chain links TRBV12-5 with TRBJ1-5, with D possibly TRBD1 on 6 matching bases. With 6 bases removed from V and 7 bases from J, the gap between germline ends came to 10 bases. The germline gives CDR1 LGHNT, CDR2 FRNRAP. The CDR3 consists of 12 residues. The CDR3 spells CASGVGGQPQHF. Written as DNA, the CDR3 is TGTGCTAGTGGAGTAGGGGGACAGCCCCAGCATTTT.

Concerning this clonotype: This may be a read error: a much more frequent sequence differs by one nucleotide. V usage is TRBV12-3 or TRBV12-4 and J usage is TRBJ2-7; 8 bases map to TRBD2. V dropped 9 bases and J dropped 2; count of bases not matched to a gene: 9. The CDR3 runs to 14 residues. The DNA of the CDR3 is TGTGCCAGAAGTCCTAGCGGGCGAACCTACGAGCAGTACTTC. Its translation: CARSPSGRTYEQYF.

This clonotype turned up a few times. The chain is built from TRBV5-1 and TRBJ2-5; TRBD1 agrees at 9 bases. Germline V gene data show CDR1 as SGHRS and CDR2 as YFSETQ. The junction had 10 bases not matched to a gene; V was cut back by 6 bases and J by 4 bases. The CDR3 sequence is 15 residues long. In nucleotides, the CDR3 is TGCGCCAGCACCCACAGGGGGCTGATCATAGAGACCCAGTACTTC. This translates into CASTHRGLIIETQYF.

V and J are TRBV28 and TRBJ2-1, with 7 nucleotides matching TRBD1. With V trimmed by 2 bases and J by 9 bases, 13 bases remained unmatched. The germline gives CDR1 MDHEN, CDR2 SYDVKM. This CDR3 spans 16 amino acids. As DNA, the CDR3 is TGTGCCAGCAGTTTACGTCGGGCAGGGGGTAGTGGTGAGCAGTTCTTC. As protein: CASSLRRAGGSGEQFF.